Described below is a single T cell receptor beta chain sequence and its context. Other DNA sequences in this specimen translate into the identical CDR3. This sample was included in a study of blood T cell repertoires in COVID-19. Overall study context: Collection of acute and convalescent COVID-19 samples took place in the United States, Italy and Spain. Nucleic acid was either cDNA or gDNA, and it came from T cells, B-cell-depleted T cells, or PBMCs.

Original processing methods: Estimation of nucleated cell counts relied on the amplification of reference gene primers. Repertoires were generated with immunoSEQ multiplex PCR, while TCRdb's copy carries only in-frame clones and drops some. V, J and clone size were drawn from that table, and D and trimming were deduced from the DNA. The sample holds 100,000 to 120,000 clones, over 65% seen once. This CDR3 comprises 13 residues. Germline V CDR1 and CDR2: LNHDA, SQIVND (reference sequence). V dropped 6 bases and J dropped 2 bases, with 10 bases sitting between them. The gene calls are TRBV19 and TRBJ1-1; tentative D call: TRBD1 (5 bases). The source is a woman older than 75 with acute or convalescent COVID-19. The specimen was peripheral blood. The DNA of the CDR3 is TGTGCCAGTAGCACACAGGTAAACACTGAAGCTTTCTTT. Its translation is CASSTQVNTEAFF. Using reference TRBV19 and TRBJ1-1 for the parts outside the CDR3, the full variable domain is DGGITQSPKYLFRKEGQNVTLSCEQNLNHDAMYWYRQDPGQGLRLIYYSQIVNDFQKGDIAEGYSVSREKKESFPLTVTSAQKNPTAFYLCASSTQVNTEAFFGQGTRLTVV.